The 27 T cell receptor beta chains reported below all come from one sample, sequenced in a study of blood T cell repertoires in COVID-19. The method was immunoSEQ multiplex PCR; TCRdb's version includes in-frame clones alone and lacks a portion of them. The top ten hold around 19% of the sample, which has approximately 190,000 clones, around 84% seen once. The sample taken for sequencing was peripheral blood. These TCRs come from a human donor in a cohort sampled during active COVID-19.

This rearrangement joins TRBV28 to TRBJ2-3; TRBD2 is a possible D gene (6 bases). Trimming left V 5 bases short and J 0 bases short, with 15 bases between. The germline V gene has CDR1 MDHEN and CDR2 SYDVKM. The CDR3 extends over 16 amino acids. The CDR3 region has the DNA TGTGCCAGCAGTCCCGGGACTCATAAAAGCACAGATACGCAGTATTTT. It is translated as CASSPGTHKSTDTQYF.

This chain links TRBV7-3 with TRBJ2-2, with 7 bases aligning to TRBD2. With V trimmed by 0 bases and J by 2 bases, 6 bases remained unmatched. Germline V gene sequence: CDR1 SGHTA, CDR2 FQGTGA. CDR3 length: 17 amino acids. CDR3 in amino acids: CASSLTSGGYNTGELFF. The CDR3 nucleotides are TGTGCCAGCAGCTTAACGTCCGGGGGGTATAACACCGGGGAGCTGTTTTTT. The whole variable domain, filled in from reference TRBV7-3 and TRBJ2-2, reads GAGVSQTPSNKVTEKGKYVELRCDPISGHTALYWYRQSLGQGPEFLIYFQGTGAADDSGLPNDRFFAVRPEGSVSTLKIQRTERGDSAVYLCASSLTSGGYNTGELFFGEGSRLTVL.

The rearrangement uses TRBV30 and TRBJ1-4; D is undetermined. The CDR3 extends over 14 amino acids. The V gene lost 0 bases and the J gene lost 8 bases, with 13 bases spanning the gap. Germline-derived CDR1 and CDR2 are GTSNPN and SVGIG (reference sequence). CDR3 sequence (DNA): TGTGCCTGGAGTGTACCAGGCGGGAGCGAAAAACTGTTTTTT. Its translation is CAWSVPGGSEKLFF.

This chain uses TRBV2 with TRBJ1-2; 7 bases are a match to TRBD1. Germline V gene data show CDR1 as SNHLY and CDR2 as FYNNEI. The trim removed 3 bases at V and 5 bases at J, leaving 15 bases unmatched. CDR3 length: 17 amino acids. The CDR3 sequence is CASSEDPTRGASYGYTF. CDR3 nucleotide sequence: TGTGCCAGCAGTGAGGATCCGACCAGGGGGGCGTCATATGGCTACACCTTC. The variable domain in full, with the rest retrieved from reference TRBV2 and TRBJ1-2, is EPEVTQTPSHQVTQMGQEVILRCVPISNHLYFYWYRQILGQKVEFLVSFYNNEISEKSEIFDDQFSVERPDGSNFTLKIRSTKLEDSAMYFCASSEDPTRGASYGYTFGSGTRLTVV.

The V and J genes are TRBV9 and TRBJ2-1; unclear D gene. The V end lost 4 bases, the J end lost 0 bases, and 8 bases lay between the germline ends. Per the germline V gene, CDR1 is SGDLS and CDR2 is YYNGEE. The CDR3 contains 14 residues. This CDR3 is CASSSRSSYNEQFF. The DNA for the CDR3 is TGTGCCAGCAGCTCGAGGAGCTCCTACAATGAGCAGTTCTTC.

This sequence joins TRBV6-1 and TRBJ2-1; D perhaps matches TRBD2 (5 bases). The germline V gene encodes CDR1 MNHNS and CDR2 SASEGT. V shed 3 bases and J shed 3 bases, with 6 bases lying between them. The CDR3 runs to 13 residues. The CDR3 spells CASSEDFYNEQFF. The CDR3 nucleotides are TGTGCCAGCAGTGAGGACTTCTACAATGAGCAGTTCTTC.

This chain links TRBV18 with TRBJ1-2, with D possibly being TRBD1 (6 bases). The CDR3 contains 12 residues. V lost 5 bases and J 8 bases, leaving 12 bases between the germline ends. Germline V gene lookup returns CDR1 KGHSH and CDR2 LQKENI. The CDR3 protein is CASSYGQNGYTF. The CDR3 DNA reads TGTGCCAGCTCATACGGACAGAACGGCTACACCTTC.

The rearrangement links TRBV9 to TRBJ1-4, with D uncertain. This CDR3 region has 14 residues. V lost 2 bases and J 5 bases, leaving 10 bases between the germline ends. Per the germline V gene, CDR1 is SGDLS and CDR2 is YYNGEE. CDR3 nucleotides: TGTGCCAGCAGCGTCGGGTCGCCGAATGAAAAACTGTTTTTT. This translates into CASSVGSPNEKLFF.

The chain joins TRBV6-1 to TRBJ2-3, with D possibly matching TRBD2 (6 bases). Looked up from germline, CDR1 is MNHNS and CDR2 is SASEGT. The V end was cut by 2 bases, the J end by 6 bases, with 15 bases between. CDR3 length equals 15 residues. The CDR3 DNA is TGTGCCAGCAGTGAACGCAGGGAGGCGTGGGATACGCAGTATTTT. Amino acids: CASSERREAWDTQYF.

This clone has just one count. The chain joins TRBV28 to TRBJ1-1; D unclear. Trimming took off 8 bases at V and 4 bases at J, with 11 bases between the two ends. CDR3 length: 12 residues. The V gene's germline CDR1 is MDHEN and CDR2 SYDVKM. The DNA for the CDR3 is TGTGCCAGCCCGAACATTGGCACTGAAGCTTTCTTT. This encodes CASPNIGTEAFF.

J is TRBJ2-3 and V is TRBV5-1, with 8 bases aligning to TRBD1. Germline-derived CDR1 and CDR2 are SGHRS and YFSETQ. The CDR3 runs to 16 residues. V shed 3 bases and J 3 bases; nucleotides not matched to a gene: 9. The CDR3 bases are TGCGCCAGCAGCTCGTCAGGGGGCGCGAGTACAGATACGCAGTATTTT. It specifies CASSSSGGASTDTQYF.

This chain uses TRBV18 with TRBJ2-1; D possibly corresponds to TRBD2 (6 bases). This CDR3 has 17 residues. CDR1 is KGHSH, CDR2 LQKENI, per germline. Trimming took off 6 bases at V and 7 bases at J, with 25 bases between the two ends. The CDR3 coding sequence is TGTGCCAGCTCCCACCCCCGTTTGGCGGGGCAGCCTAATGAGCAGTTCTTC. Its protein product is CASSHPRLAGQPNEQFF.

This sequence joins TRBV9 and TRBJ2-1; TRBD2 aligns across 14 bases. V gave up 4 bases and J gave up 10 bases; unmatched junction bases: 7. The germline gives CDR1 SGDLS, CDR2 YYNGEE. This CDR3 contains 15 residues. The CDR3 protein is CASSPRLAGGGEQFF. The CDR3 coding sequence is TGTGCCAGCAGCCCCAGACTAGCGGGAGGGGGAGAGCAGTTCTTC.

In DNA form, the CDR3 reads TGTGCCATCAGGGGGGGATCCTACAATGAGCAGTTCTTC. Translating gives CAIRGGSYNEQFF. This chain connects TRBV6-5 to TRBJ2-1; D assignment may be TRBD1 or TRBD2 (7 bases each). The CDR3 sequence is 13 residues long. Germline CDR1 MNHEY, CDR2 SVGAGI. V was clipped by 10 bases and J by 1 base, with 11 bases between them.

V usage is TRBV18 and J usage is TRBJ1-1; TRBD1 matches at 7 bases. Germline assignment: CDR1 KGHSH and CDR2 LQKENI. With V trimmed by 5 bases and J by 5 bases, 11 bases remained unmatched. This CDR3 contains 15 residues. The CDR3, as DNA: TGTGCCAGCTCAGGGACAGCCCCTATAGGGACTGAAGCTTTCTTT. It is translated as CASSGTAPIGTEAFF.

The V gene is TRBV27, the J gene TRBJ2-3; 12 bases fit TRBD2. The CDR3 spans 16 residues. Germline CDR1 MNHEY, CDR2 SMNVEV (reference sequence). V shed 8 bases, J shed 3 bases, and the junction held 9 bases outside the gene matches. CDR3 bases: TGTGCCAGCCGCTTCCTAGCGGGAGGGCCTACAGATACGCAGTATTTT. The encoded protein is CASRFLAGGPTDTQYF.

The rearrangement uses TRBV19 and TRBJ1-1, with 7 bases fitting TRBD1. The CDR3 has 13 amino acids. CDR1 and CDR2 (germline): LNHDA, SQIVND (reference sequence). J was trimmed by 4 bases and V by 5 bases; bases with no gene match: 4. CDR3 DNA sequence: TGTGCCAGTAGTTCGAACAGGGGCACTGAAGCTTTCTTT. Residues: CASSSNRGTEAFF.

This clone was seen a handful of times. The chain combines TRBV13 with TRBJ2-4; 9 bases agree with TRBD1. The trim removed 5 bases at V and 7 bases at J, leaving 6 bases unmatched. Germline V lookup: CDR1 PRHDT, CDR2 FYEKMQ (reference sequence). The CDR3 extends over 14 amino acids. The CDR3 reads CASSKRDRANIQYF. The CDR3 bases are TGTGCCAGCAGCAAACGGGACAGGGCGAACATTCAGTACTTC.

V is TRBV6-5 and J is TRBJ2-1; D remains ambiguous. V lost 0 bases to trimming and J lost 7 bases, with 10 bases between them. The germline V gene encodes CDR1 MNHEY and CDR2 SVGAGI. CDR3 size: 14 residues. The CDR3 spells CASSYSRWVNEQFF. CDR3 nucleotides: TGTGCCAGCAGTTACTCGAGGTGGGTGAATGAGCAGTTCTTC.

This clone was seen once. The chain uses TRBV5-1 and TRBJ2-7; 8 nucleotides line up with TRBD1. Trimming at V came to 2 bases and at J to 5 bases, leaving 6 bases not matched to a gene. Germline values: CDR1 SGHRS, CDR2 YFSETQ. The CDR3 has 14 amino acids. Here the CDR3 DNA reads TGCGCCAGCAGCTTAAGGACAGGGTCAGACGAGCAGTACTTC. It yields the protein CASSLRTGSDEQYF.

The chain is built from TRBV5-5 and TRBJ2-3; 8 bases are a match to TRBD2. The CDR3 consists of 17 residues. With V trimmed by 0 bases and J by 2 bases, 8 bases remained unmatched. The germline gives CDR1 SGHKS, CDR2 YYEKEE (reference sequence). The chain's CDR3 is CASSLDSVAGFTDTQYF. The CDR3 DNA sequence: TGTGCCAGCAGCTTGGATTCCGTAGCGGGGTTCACAGATACGCAGTATTTT.

The chain links TRBV6-5 to TRBJ1-6; D might be TRBD1 (6 bases). The CDR3 totals 11 residues. Germline V gene lookup returns CDR1 MNHEY and CDR2 SVGAGI. V gave up 2 bases and J gave up 13 bases, with 6 bases separating them. CDR3 in DNA: TGTGCCAGCAGTTACACAGGGCCCCTCCACTTT. Encoded protein: CASSYTGPLHF.

This clone appeared a single time. The gene calls are TRBV10-3 and TRBJ1-3; possibly TRBD1 for D (5 bases). The germline gives CDR1 ENHRY, CDR2 SYGVKD. The CDR3 length is 15 residues. V lost 7 bases to trimming and J lost 0 bases, with 13 bases between them. CDR3 protein: CAINPDGHSGNTIYF. The CDR3, as DNA: TGTGCCATCAACCCGGACGGACACTCTGGAAACACCATATATTTT.

Here the CDR3 reads CAISTGTSGANVLTF. CDR3 DNA sequence: TGTGCCATCAGTACAGGGACCTCTGGGGCCAACGTCCTGACTTTC. The chain combines TRBV10-3 with TRBJ2-6, with a tentative D call TRBD1 (6 bases). Between the trimmed V and J ends, which lost 5 bases and 0 bases, there was a span of 8 bases. CDR1 is ENHRY, CDR2 SYGVKD, per germline. This CDR3 spans 15 amino acids.

This chain links TRBV18 with TRBJ1-1; 8 positions agree with TRBD1. This CDR3 spans 14 amino acids. Per the germline V gene, CDR1 is KGHSH and CDR2 is LQKENI. Losses at the gene ends were 5 bases for V and 5 bases for J; bases not matched to a gene: 7. CDR3 sequence reads: CASSGGQGRTEAFF. For the CDR3, the DNA is TGTGCCAGCTCAGGAGGACAGGGACGGACTGAAGCTTTCTTT.

V is TRBV18 and J is TRBJ2-1; D ambiguous. V was clipped by 3 bases and J by 6 bases, with 15 bases between them. Germline loops: CDR1 KGHSH, CDR2 LQKENI. The length of the CDR3 is 15 residues. The CDR3 DNA reads TGTGCCAGCTCACCCTACCGAAGCCTACGCAATGAGCAGTTCTTC. Its protein product is CASSPYRSLRNEQFF.

The J gene is TRBJ1-2, the V gene TRBV19; D remains ambiguous. This CDR3 spans 12 amino acids. Germline V lookup: CDR1 LNHDA, CDR2 SQIVND (reference sequence). V was shortened by 7 bases and J by 4 bases, with 10 bases between the two germline ends. CDR3 region: CASNFGFYGYTF. The CDR3 nucleotides read TGTGCCAGTAACTTCGGGTTCTATGGCTACACCTTC. The full variable domain, with the rest looked up from reference TRBV19 and TRBJ1-2, is DGGITQSPKYLFRKEGQNVTLSCEQNLNHDAMYWYRQDPGQGLRLIYYSQIVNDFQKGDIAEGYSVSREKKESFPLTVTSAQKNPTAFYLCASNFGFYGYTFGSGTRLTVV.